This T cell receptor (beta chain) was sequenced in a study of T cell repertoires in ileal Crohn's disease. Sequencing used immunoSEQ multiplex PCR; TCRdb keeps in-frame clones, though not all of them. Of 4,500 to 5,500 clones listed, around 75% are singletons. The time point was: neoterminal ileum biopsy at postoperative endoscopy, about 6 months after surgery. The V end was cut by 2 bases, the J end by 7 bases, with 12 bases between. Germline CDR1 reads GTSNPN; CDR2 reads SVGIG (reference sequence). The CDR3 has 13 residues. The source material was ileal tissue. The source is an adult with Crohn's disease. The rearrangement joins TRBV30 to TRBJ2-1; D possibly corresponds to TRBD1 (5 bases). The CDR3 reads CAWSSGRANEQFF. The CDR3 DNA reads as TGTGCCTGGAGTTCCGGCAGGGCGAATGAGCAGTTCTTC.